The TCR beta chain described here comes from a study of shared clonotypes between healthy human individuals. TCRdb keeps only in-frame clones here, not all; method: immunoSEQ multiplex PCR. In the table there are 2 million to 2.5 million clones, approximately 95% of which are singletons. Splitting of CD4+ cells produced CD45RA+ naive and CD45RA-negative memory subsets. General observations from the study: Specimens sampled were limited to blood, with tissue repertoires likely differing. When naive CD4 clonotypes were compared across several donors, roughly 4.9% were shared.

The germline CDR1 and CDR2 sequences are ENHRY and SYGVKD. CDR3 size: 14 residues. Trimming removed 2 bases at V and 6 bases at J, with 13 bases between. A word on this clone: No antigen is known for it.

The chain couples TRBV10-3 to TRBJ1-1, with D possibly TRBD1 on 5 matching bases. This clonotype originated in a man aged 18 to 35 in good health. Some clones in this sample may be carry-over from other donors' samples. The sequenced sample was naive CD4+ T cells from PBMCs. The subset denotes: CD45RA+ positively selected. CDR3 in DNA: TGTGCCATCAGTGAGGGCAGGGATCAGGCTGAAGCTTTCTTT. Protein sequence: CAISEGRDQAEAFF.